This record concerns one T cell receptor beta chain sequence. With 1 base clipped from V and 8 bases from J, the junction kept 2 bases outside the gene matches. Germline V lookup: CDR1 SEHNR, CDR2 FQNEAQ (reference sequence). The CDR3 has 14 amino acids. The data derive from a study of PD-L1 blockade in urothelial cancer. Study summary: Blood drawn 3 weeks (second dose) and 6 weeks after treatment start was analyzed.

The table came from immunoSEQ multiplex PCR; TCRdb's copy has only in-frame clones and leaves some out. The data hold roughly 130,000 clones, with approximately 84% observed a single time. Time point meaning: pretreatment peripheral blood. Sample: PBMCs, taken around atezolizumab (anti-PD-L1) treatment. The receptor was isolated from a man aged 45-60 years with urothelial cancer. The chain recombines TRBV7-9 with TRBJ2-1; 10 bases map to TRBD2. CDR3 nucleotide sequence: TGTGCCAGCAGCTTAGAGCGGGGGGGCGATGAGCAGTTCTTC. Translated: CASSLERGGDEQFF. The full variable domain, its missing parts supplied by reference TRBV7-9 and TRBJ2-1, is DTGVSQNPRHKITKRGQNVTFRCDPISEHNRLYWYRQTLGQGPEFLTYFQNEAQLEKSRLLSDRFSAERPKGSFSTLEIQRTEQGDSAMYLCASSLERGGDEQFFGPGTRLTVL.